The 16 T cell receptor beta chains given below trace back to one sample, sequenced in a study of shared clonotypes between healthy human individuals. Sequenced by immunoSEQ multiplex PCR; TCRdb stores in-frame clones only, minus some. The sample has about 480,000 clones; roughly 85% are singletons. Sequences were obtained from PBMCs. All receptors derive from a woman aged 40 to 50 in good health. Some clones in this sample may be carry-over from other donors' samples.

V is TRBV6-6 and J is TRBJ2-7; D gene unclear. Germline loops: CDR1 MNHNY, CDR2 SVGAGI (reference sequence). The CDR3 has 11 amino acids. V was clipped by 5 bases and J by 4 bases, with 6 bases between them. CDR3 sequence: CASSPSYEQYF. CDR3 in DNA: TGTGCCAGCAGTCCTTCTTACGAGCAGTACTTC.

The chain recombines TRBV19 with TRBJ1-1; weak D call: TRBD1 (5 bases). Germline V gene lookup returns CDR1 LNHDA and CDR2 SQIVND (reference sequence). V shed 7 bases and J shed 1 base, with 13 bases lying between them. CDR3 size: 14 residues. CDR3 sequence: CASTSGGRNTEAFF. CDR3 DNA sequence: TGTGCCAGTACCTCGGGGGGGAGGAACACTGAAGCTTTCTTT.

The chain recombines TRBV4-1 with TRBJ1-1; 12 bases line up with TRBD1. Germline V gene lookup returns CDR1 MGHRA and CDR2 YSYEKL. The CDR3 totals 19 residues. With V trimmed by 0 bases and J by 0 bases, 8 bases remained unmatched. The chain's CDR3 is CASSQDGTGGARMNTEAFF. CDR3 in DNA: TGCGCCAGCAGCCAAGATGGGACAGGGGGCGCAAGGATGAACACTGAAGCTTTCTTT.

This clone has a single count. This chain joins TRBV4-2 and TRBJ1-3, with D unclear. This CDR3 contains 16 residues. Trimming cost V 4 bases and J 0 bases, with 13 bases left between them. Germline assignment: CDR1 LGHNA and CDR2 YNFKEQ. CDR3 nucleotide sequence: TGTGCCAGCAGCCCACGCCACACGAGCTCTGGAAACACCATATATTTT. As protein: CASSPRHTSSGNTIYF.

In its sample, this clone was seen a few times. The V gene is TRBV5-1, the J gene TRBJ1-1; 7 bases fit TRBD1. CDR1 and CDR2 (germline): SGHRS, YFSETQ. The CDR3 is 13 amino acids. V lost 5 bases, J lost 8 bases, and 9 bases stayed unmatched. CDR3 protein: CASREQGSSEAFF. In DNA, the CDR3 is TGCGCCAGCAGGGAACAGGGGTCTTCGGAAGCTTTCTTT.

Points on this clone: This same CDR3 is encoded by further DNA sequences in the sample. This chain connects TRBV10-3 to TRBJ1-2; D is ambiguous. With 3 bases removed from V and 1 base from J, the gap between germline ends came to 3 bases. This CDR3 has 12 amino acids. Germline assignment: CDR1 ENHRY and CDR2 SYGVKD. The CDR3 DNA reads TGTGCCATCAGTGACAGTAACTATGGCTACACCTTC. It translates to CAISDSNYGYTF.

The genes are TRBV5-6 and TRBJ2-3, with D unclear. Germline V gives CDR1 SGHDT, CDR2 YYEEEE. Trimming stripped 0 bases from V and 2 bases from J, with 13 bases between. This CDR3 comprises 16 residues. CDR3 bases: TGTGCCAGCAGCTTGGGAGTCTCCCTCTACACAGATACGCAGTATTTT. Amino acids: CASSLGVSLYTDTQYF.

The CDR3 DNA reads as TGTGCCAGCAGTGAATTGTATACGCAGTATTTT. Its translation: CASSELYTQYF. The V and J genes are TRBV6-1 and TRBJ2-3; unclear D gene. CDR3 length: 11 residues. Trimming shortened V by 2 bases and J by 7 bases, and 4 bases separated the two germline ends. Per germline, CDR1 MNHNS and CDR2 SASEGT.

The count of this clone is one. The CDR3 region has the DNA TGTGCCAGCAGCACCCGGACGAGGGACCAAGAGACCCAGTACTTC. It is translated as CASSTRTRDQETQYF. V is TRBV7-8 and J is TRBJ2-5; possible D gene TRBD2, 5 bases. Germline-derived CDR1 and CDR2 are SGHVS and FQNEAQ. The CDR3 is made up of 15 amino acids. Between the trimmed V and J ends, which lost 5 bases and 0 bases, there was a span of 13 bases.

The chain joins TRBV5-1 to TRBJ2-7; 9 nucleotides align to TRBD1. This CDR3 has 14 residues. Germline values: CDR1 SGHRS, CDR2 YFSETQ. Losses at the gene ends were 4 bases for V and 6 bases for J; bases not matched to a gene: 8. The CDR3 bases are TGCGCCAGCAGCCTGGGACAGGGTATCGGCGAGCAGTACTTC. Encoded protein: CASSLGQGIGEQYF.

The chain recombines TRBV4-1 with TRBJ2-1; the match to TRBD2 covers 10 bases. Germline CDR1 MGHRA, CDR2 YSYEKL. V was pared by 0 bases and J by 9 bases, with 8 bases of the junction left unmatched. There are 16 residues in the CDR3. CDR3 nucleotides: TGCGCCAGCAGCCAAGATGGGCTAGCGGGAGTCGTTGAGCAGTTCTTC. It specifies CASSQDGLAGVVEQFF.

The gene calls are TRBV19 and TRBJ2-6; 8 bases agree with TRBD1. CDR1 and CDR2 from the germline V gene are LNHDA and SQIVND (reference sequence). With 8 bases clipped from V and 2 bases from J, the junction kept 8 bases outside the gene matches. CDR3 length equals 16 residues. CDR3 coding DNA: TGTGCCAGTCGGGACAGGACTGCCCCTGGGGCCAACGTCCTGACTTTC. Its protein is CASRDRTAPGANVLTF. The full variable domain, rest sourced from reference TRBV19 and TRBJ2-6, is DGGITQSPKYLFRKEGQNVTLSCEQNLNHDAMYWYRQDPGQGLRLIYYSQIVNDFQKGDIAEGYSVSREKKESFPLTVTSAQKNPTAFYLCASRDRTAPGANVLTFGAGSRLTVL.

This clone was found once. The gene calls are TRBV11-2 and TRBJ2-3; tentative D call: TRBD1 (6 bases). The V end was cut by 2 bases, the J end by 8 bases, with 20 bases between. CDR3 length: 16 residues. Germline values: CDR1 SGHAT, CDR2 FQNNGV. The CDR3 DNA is TGTGCCAGCAGCTTACCCGGTGGGGGCTTTACGGTTACGCAGTATTTT. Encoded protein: CASSLPGGGFTVTQYF.

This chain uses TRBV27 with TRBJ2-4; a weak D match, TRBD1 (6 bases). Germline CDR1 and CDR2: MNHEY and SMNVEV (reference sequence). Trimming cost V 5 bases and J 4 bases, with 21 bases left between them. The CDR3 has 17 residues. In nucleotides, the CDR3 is TGTGCCAGCAGTCCTCAGGACAGCAAAAGGAGTAAAAACATTCAGTACTTC. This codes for CASSPQDSKRSKNIQYF.

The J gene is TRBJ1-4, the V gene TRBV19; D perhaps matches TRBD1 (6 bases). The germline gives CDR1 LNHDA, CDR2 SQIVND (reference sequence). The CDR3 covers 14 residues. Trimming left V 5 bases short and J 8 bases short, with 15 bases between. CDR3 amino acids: CASSASRGHEKLFF. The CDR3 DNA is TGTGCCAGTAGTGCCAGCAGGGGACACGAAAAACTGTTTTTT. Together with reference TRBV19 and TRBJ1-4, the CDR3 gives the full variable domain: DGGITQSPKYLFRKEGQNVTLSCEQNLNHDAMYWYRQDPGQGLRLIYYSQIVNDFQKGDIAEGYSVSREKKESFPLTVTSAQKNPTAFYLCASSASRGHEKLFFGSGTQLSVL.

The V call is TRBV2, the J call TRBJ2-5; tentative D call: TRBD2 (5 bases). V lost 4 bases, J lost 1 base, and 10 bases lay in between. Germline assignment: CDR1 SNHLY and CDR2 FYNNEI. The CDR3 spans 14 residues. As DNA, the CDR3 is TGTGCCAGCAGTGGAGGGCGGACCCAAGAGACCCAGTACTTC. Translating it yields CASSGGRTQETQYF.